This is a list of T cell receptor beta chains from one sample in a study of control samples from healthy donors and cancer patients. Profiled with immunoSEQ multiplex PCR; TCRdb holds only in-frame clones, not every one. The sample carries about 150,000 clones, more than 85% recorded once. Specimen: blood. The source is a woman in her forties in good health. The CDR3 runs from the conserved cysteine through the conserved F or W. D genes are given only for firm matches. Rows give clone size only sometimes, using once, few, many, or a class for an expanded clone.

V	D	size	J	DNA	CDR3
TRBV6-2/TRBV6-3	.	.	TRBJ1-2	TGTGCCAGCAGTGACGGGGCTAACTATGGCTACACCTTC	CASSDGANYGYTF
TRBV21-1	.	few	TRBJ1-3	TGTGCCAGCAGCATCTCCGGGACAGGTATATATTTT	CASSISGTGIYF
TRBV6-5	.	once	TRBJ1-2	TGTGCCAGCAGCGACACAGGATCCTACACCTTC	CASSDTGSYTF
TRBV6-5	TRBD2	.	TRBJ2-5	TGTGCCAGCAGGGCCGGGACTAGCTCCCAAGAGACCCAGTACTTC	CASRAGTSSQETQYF
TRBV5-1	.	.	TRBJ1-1	TGCGCCAGCAGCCAGAGGGTTTCCGGGTTAATGAACACTGAAGCTTTCTTT	CASSQRVSGLMNTEAFF
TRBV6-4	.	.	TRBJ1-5	TGTGCCAGCACCACTCCGGGAGTACTCAATCAGCCCCAGCATTTT	CASTTPGVLNQPQHF
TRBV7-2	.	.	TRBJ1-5	TGTGCCAGCAGCTTATTGGGGGACCAGCCCCAGCATTTT	CASSLLGDQPQHF
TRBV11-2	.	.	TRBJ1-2	TGTGCCAGCAGCTTAACGGGCAGTGTCTATGGCTACACCTTC	CASSLTGSVYGYTF
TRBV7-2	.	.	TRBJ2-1	TGTGCCAGCAGCTTAGCCAACAATGAGCAGTTCTTC	CASSLANNEQFF
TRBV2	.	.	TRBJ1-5	TGTGCCAGCAGTGAAGCAGCACGCAATCAGCCCCAGCATTTT	CASSEAARNQPQHF
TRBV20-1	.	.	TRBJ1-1	TGCAGTGCTAGTGAAGGGATTGAAGCTTTCTTT	CSASEGIEAFF
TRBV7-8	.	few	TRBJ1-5	TGTGCCAGCAGCTTAATAAAGGGGGGTCAGCCCCAGCATTTT	CASSLIKGGQPQHF
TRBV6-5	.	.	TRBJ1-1	TGTGCCAGCAGTTACGGGCTCCTGTGGACTGAAGCTTTCTTT	CASSYGLLWTEAFF
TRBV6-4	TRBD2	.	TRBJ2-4	TGTGCCAGCAGTGACGGTACTAGCGGGGCTCTGGCCAAAAACATTCAGTACTTC	CASSDGTSGALAKNIQYF
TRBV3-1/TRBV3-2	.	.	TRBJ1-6	TGTGCCAGCAGCCAATTCTTGGGGCCAAGTAATTCACCCCTCCACTTT	CASSQFLGPSNSPLHF
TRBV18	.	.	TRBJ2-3	TGTGCCAGCTCACCACCGGACTACCCGGGCACAGATACGCAGTATTTT	CASSPPDYPGTDTQYF
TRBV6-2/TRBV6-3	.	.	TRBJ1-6	TGTGCCAGCAGTTACACTGAGAATTCACCCCTCCACTTT	CASSYTENSPLHF
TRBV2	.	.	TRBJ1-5	TGTGCCACAATGGGGGGCGGGCCGGCGGATCAGCCCCAGCATTTT	CATMGGGPADQPQHF
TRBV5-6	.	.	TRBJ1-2	TGTGCCAGCAGCCGGACCTGGGGGACCGGGGGTGGCTACACCTTC	CASSRTWGTGGGYTF
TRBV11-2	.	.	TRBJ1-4	TGTGCCAGCAGCTCCCAGGCAACTAATGAAAAACTGTTTTTT	CASSSQATNEKLFF
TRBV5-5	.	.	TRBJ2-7	TGTGCCAGCAGCTCCTGGCTCTTAGGACAGAGTGGCGAGCAGTACTTC	CASSSWLLGQSGEQYF
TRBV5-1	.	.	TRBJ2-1	TGCGCCAGCAGCTTGGCCGGTAGCTCCTACAATGAGCAGTTCTTC	CASSLAGSSYNEQFF
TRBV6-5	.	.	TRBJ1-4	TGTGCCAGCAGGAGGGGATCAACTAATGAAAAACTGTTTTTT	CASRRGSTNEKLFF
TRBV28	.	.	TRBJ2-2	TGTGCCAGCAGTATCTTAACCGGGGAGCTGTTTTTT	CASSILTGELFF
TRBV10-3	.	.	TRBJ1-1	TGTGCCATCAGTGGGGGAGGCACTGAAGCTTTCTTT	CAISGGGTEAFF
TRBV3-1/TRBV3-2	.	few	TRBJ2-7	TGTGCCAGCAGCCAAGTGAACAGGGTCCACGAGCAGTACTTC	CASSQVNRVHEQYF
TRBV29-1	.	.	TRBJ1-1	TGCAGCTCCATCAACACTGAAGCTTTCTTT	CSSINTEAFF
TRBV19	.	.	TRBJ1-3	TGTGCCAGTAGCCCGGACGCCAGCTCTGGAAACACCATATATTTT	CASSPDASSGNTIYF
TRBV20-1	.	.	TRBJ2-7	TGCAGTGCAAGCTCGTCGGACGAGCAGTACTTC	CSASSSDEQYF
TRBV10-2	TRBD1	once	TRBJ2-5	TGCGCCAGCAGTACTACAGGGGGGAGAGAGACCCAGTACTTC	CASSTTGGRETQYF
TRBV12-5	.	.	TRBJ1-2	TGTGCTAGTGGTATAGAGCTCAATGGCTACACCTTC	CASGIELNGYTF
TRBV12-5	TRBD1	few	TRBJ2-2	TGTGCTAGTGGTTTGCCGACAGGGTACGTGTCCGGGGAGCTGTTTTTT	CASGLPTGYVSGELFF
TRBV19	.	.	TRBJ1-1	TGTGCCAGTACCCCCGTCGAGGGGTCGAACACTGAAGCTTTCTTT	CASTPVEGSNTEAFF
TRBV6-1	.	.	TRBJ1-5	TGTGCCAGCAGTGAAGGGGAAAACAATCAGCCCCAGCATTTT	CASSEGENNQPQHF
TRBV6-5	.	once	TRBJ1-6	TGTGCCAGCAGTCAGGGACGCGGAAATTCACCCCTCCACTTT	CASSQGRGNSPLHF
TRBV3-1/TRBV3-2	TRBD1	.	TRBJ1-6	TGTGCCAGCAGCCACCGGGACAGGGAGTCGCCCCGCCACTTT	CASSHRDRESPRHF
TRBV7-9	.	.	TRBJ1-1	TGTGCCAGCAGCATAGGGGAGGACGACACTGAAGCTTTCTTT	CASSIGEDDTEAFF
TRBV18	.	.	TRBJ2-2	TGTGCCAGCTCACCCAGACAGGCATTATCCGGGGAGCTGTTTTTT	CASSPRQALSGELFF
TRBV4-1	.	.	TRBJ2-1	TGCGCCAGCAGCCATGCTCAGGGTGGGAATGAGCAGTTCTTC	CASSHAQGGNEQFF
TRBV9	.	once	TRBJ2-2	TGTGCCAGCAGCGTAGGGCCGGGGGTTATGGCCGGGGAGCTGTTTTTT	CASSVGPGVMAGELFF
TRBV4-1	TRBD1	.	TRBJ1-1	TGCGCCAGCAGCCAAGATCCCGAACAGGGGAGAGCTGAAGCTTTCTTT	CASSQDPEQGRAEAFF
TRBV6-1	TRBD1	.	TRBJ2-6	TGTGCCAGCAGTGGAAGGGGGACAGCTAGCTCTGGGGCCAACGTCCTGACTTTC	CASSGRGTASSGANVLTF
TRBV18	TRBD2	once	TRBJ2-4	TGTGCCAGCTCACCTGGGACTAGCGGGGGGCCCATTTACTTC	CASSPGTSGGPIYF
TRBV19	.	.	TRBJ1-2	TGTGCCAGTAGTACAGGGCCGAACTATGGCTACACCTTC	CASSTGPNYGYTF
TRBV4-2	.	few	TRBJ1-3	TGTGCCAGCAGCCAAGAAGGATCCCGCGGAAACACCATATATTTT	CASSQEGSRGNTIYF
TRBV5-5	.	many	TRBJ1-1	TGTGCCAGCAGCTTGGTCCAGGGGAACACTGAAGCTTTCTTT	CASSLVQGNTEAFF
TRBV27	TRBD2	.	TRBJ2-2	TGTGCCAGCACTAAACTAGCGGGGGGATACACCGGGGAGCTGTTTTTT	CASTKLAGGYTGELFF